By its share, the clone carrying this TCR beta chain is medium-sized (0.01 to 0.1%). Its antigen is unknown. Blood replicates held 0.5 ug DNA, tumor or normal breast approximately 1.5 ug, two each. Some clones are missing from TCRdb's copy, which holds only in-frame ones; the method was immunoSEQ multiplex PCR. The profile shows about 24,000 clones, 65% to 75% of them singletons. This CDR3 is built from 11 residues. Trimming shortened V by 5 bases and J by 2 bases, and 4 bases separated the two germline ends. The germline gives CDR1 MNHEY, CDR2 SMNVEV (reference sequence). Roughly 19-55 mg of tissue was diced for each tumor. These data originate in a study of early stage breast cancer tumors. The wider study: Of some 16 invasive breast tumors, about a dozen were hormone receptor-positive, HER2-negative. Study-level findings and limits: Tumor and normal breast were distinguished via blood comparison in most of the 16 patients.

Input material: breast tumor tissue. The V call is TRBV27, the J call TRBJ2-7; D gene unclear. The TCR originated in a person between 55 and 70 years old with breast cancer. CDR3 DNA sequence: TGTGCCAGCAGTACTCCCTACGAGCAGTACTTC. Protein: CASSTPYEQYF.